These T cell receptor beta chains were read from a single sample in a study. The data were produced by immunoSEQ multiplex PCR, yet TCRdb's version contains in-frame clones alone and is incomplete. The sample holds about 50,000 clones; approximately 93% are singletons and the top ten take over 8.5%. What was sequenced was PBMCs. The receptors were sampled from a middle-aged man with rheumatoid arthritis. The CDR3 runs from the conserved cysteine through the conserved F or W. A D gene is named only where the DNA matches it firmly. Only part of the rows carry a size: once, few, many, or a class if the clone is expanded.

length	size	V	D	J	DNA	CDR3
13	-	TRBV9	-	TRBJ2-6	TGTGCCAGCGAAGGCTCTGGGGCCAACGTCCTGACTTTC	CASEGSGANVLTF
12	-	TRBV5-4	-	TRBJ2-1	TGTGCCAGCAGCTTGGTGGGGGGTGAGCAGTTCTTC	CASSLVGGEQFF
14	-	TRBV5-6	-	TRBJ2-5	TGTGCCAGCAGCTACGGGACGCCTGGTGGGACCCAGTACTTC	CASSYGTPGGTQYF
13	-	TRBV6-5	-	TRBJ1-5	TGTGCCAGCAGGAAGGACCTTCCTCAGCCCCAGCATTTT	CASRKDLPQPQHF
14	-	TRBV7-9	-	TRBJ1-1	TGTGCCAGCAGCTTAGGAACCCAGATCCCTGAAGCTTTCTTT	CASSLGTQIPEAFF
14	-	TRBV2	TRBD2	TRBJ2-5	TGTGCCAGCAGTGGCGGGGGGTCGAGAGAGACCCAGTACTTC	CASSGGGSRETQYF
17	once	TRBV19	-	TRBJ2-2	TGTGCCAGTAGTTTCTCCCCGGGACAAGCGAACACCGGGGAGCTGTTTTTT	CASSFSPGQANTGELFF
15	-	TRBV10-3	TRBD2	TRBJ2-5	TGTGCCATCAGTGAAAGGACTAGCGGGAAAGAGACCCAGTACTTC	CAISERTSGKETQYF
14	-	TRBV5-1	TRBD1	TRBJ2-3	TGCGCCAGCAGCCCGGGACAGATCACAGATACGCAGTATTTT	CASSPGQITDTQYF
16	-	TRBV30	TRBD2	TRBJ2-1	TGTGCCTGGAGTGTACTCCGGACTAGCGGGAGCAATGAGCAGTTCTTC	CAWSVLRTSGSNEQFF
16	-	TRBV5-1	-	TRBJ1-1	TGCGCCAGCAGCTTCGTGGGGCCCGCGTTGAACACTAAAGCTTTCTTT	CASSFVGPALNTKAFF
15	-	TRBV28	TRBD1	TRBJ1-5	TGTGCCAGCCACCTCGGGACAGGGGGCAATCAGCCCCAGCATTTT	CASHLGTGGNQPQHF
15	-	TRBV11-2	-	TRBJ1-5	-	CASSVGPGSNQPQHF
15	once	TRBV27	-	TRBJ2-5	TGTGCCAGCTACTCCCTTACCGGGGCCGGGGAGACCCAGTACTTC	CASYSLTGAGETQYF
16	-	TRBV19	TRBD2	TRBJ2-5	TGTGCCAGTAGTCCCCGTCCTAGCGGGAGGAAAGAGACCCAGTACTTC	CASSPRPSGRKETQYF
14	-	TRBV29-1	-	TRBJ1-2	TGCAGCGTTCAAAGGACAGACCTACAGGGTGGCTACACCTTC	CSVQRTDLQGGYTF
16	-	TRBV5-4	-	TRBJ1-2	TGTGCCAGCAGCTATGGTTCTGGTTTGAAAAACTATGGCTACACCTTC	CASSYGSGLKNYGYTF
13	once	TRBV6-5	-	TRBJ2-3	TGTGCCAGCAGTTACTTCTACACAGATACGCAGTATTTT	CASSYFYTDTQYF
11	few	TRBV25-1	TRBD1	TRBJ1-2	TGTGCCAGCGGGGACAGGTATGGCTACACCTTC	CASGDRYGYTF
15	-	TRBV27	-	TRBJ2-3	TGTGCCAGCAGTTTACCCCCCGAACAGGCAGATACGCAGTATTTT	CASSLPPEQADTQYF
10	-	TRBV29-1	-	TRBJ2-1	TGCAGCGTTGCTTACAATGAGCAGTTCTTC	CSVAYNEQFF
16	-	TRBV5-1	TRBD1	TRBJ2-1	TGCGCCAGCAGCTCGATACAGGGGAACTCCTACAATGAGCAGTTCTTC	CASSSIQGNSYNEQFF
13	-	TRBV6-5	-	TRBJ2-3	TGTGCCAGCAGCATAATGGGCACAGATACGCAGTATTTT	CASSIMGTDTQYF
15	-	TRBV6-5	TRBD1	TRBJ1-4	TGTGCCAGCAGGAGTGGAACAGGGGGAAATGAAAAACTGTTTTTT	CASRSGTGGNEKLFF
16	-	TRBV27	TRBD2	TRBJ2-3	TGTGCCAGCGGAAAAGTAGCGGGGAGTGCGGGAGATACGCAGTATTTT	CASGKVAGSAGDTQYF
16	-	TRBV11-2	-	TRBJ2-1	TGTGCCAGCAGCTTAGGGAGAAGAATCGAGGAGGATGAGCAGTTCTTC	CASSLGRRIEEDEQFF
17	-	TRBV12-5	TRBD2	TRBJ2-1	TGTGCTAGTGGTTCGCCTAGCGGGGGGCCATCCTACAATGAGCAGTTCTTC	CASGSPSGGPSYNEQFF
15	-	TRBV6-2/TRBV6-3	-	TRBJ2-1	TGTGCCAGCAGTCCGACGGGACTCTCCTACAATGAGCAGTTCTTC	CASSPTGLSYNEQFF
15	-	TRBV5-1	-	TRBJ1-4	TGCGCCAGCAGCTTGCAGGGGCGCAGCGATGAAAAACTGTTTTTT	CASSLQGRSDEKLFF
15	-	TRBV7-9	TRBD1	TRBJ2-7	TGTGCCAGCAGCTTAGGCGGGACAGGGTCCTACGAGCAGTACTTC	CASSLGGTGSYEQYF
14	-	TRBV5-6	-	TRBJ1-6	TGTGCCAGCAGCTCCCCGGGGACGTATTCACCCCTCCACTTT	CASSSPGTYSPLHF
17	once	TRBV27	-	TRBJ1-2	TGTGCCAGCAGTTTATTAGGACACGGACGATTAAACTATGGCTACACCTTC	CASSLLGHGRLNYGYTF
13	-	TRBV14	-	TRBJ1-2	TGTGCCAGCAGCCCCCAGGAGACGTATGGCTACACCTTC	CASSPQETYGYTF
14	-	TRBV5-1	TRBD1	TRBJ2-7	TGCGCCAGCAGCTTGGGGACAGGGCCCTACGAGCAGTACTTC	CASSLGTGPYEQYF
14	-	TRBV3-1/TRBV3-2	TRBD2	TRBJ2-1	TGTGCCAGCAGGCCTAGCGGTTCCTACAATGAGCAGTTCTTC	CASRPSGSYNEQFF
14	-	TRBV11-2	-	TRBJ1-2	TGTGCCAGCAGCTTAGATTTAGGAGACTATGGCTACACCTTC	CASSLDLGDYGYTF
14	once	TRBV11-2	-	TRBJ1-1	TGTGCCAGCAGCTTCCCCGGAGGGGGAACTGAAGCTTTCTTT	CASSFPGGGTEAFF
14	-	TRBV29-1	-	TRBJ1-1	TGCAGCGTAACAACAGAAGCCCTGAACACTGAAGCTTTCTTT	CSVTTEALNTEAFF
15	-	TRBV6-5	-	TRBJ1-1	TGTGCCAGCAGTTATTCTAGGACATTGAACACTGAAGCTTTCTTT	CASSYSRTLNTEAFF
14	-	TRBV6-5	-	TRBJ1-2	TGTGCCAGCAGTTACGACGGAGGGGCGAGTGGCTACACCTTC	CASSYDGGASGYTF
11	-	TRBV28	-	TRBJ1-2	TGTGCCAGCAGTTTTCTTCGGGGCTACACCTTC	CASSFLRGYTF
15	-	TRBV7-2	TRBD1	TRBJ2-7	TGTGCCAGCAGCCGGACAGGGACACGGTCCTACGAGCAGTACTTC	CASSRTGTRSYEQYF
15	once	TRBV9	-	TRBJ1-2	TGTGCCAGCAGCCCAAGAGAGGGGCAGTATGGTGGCTACACCTTC	CASSPREGQYGGYTF
15	-	TRBV7-2	TRBD1	TRBJ2-7	TGTGCCAGCAGCTTAGGACAGGGGGTACCCTACGAGCAGTACTTC	CASSLGQGVPYEQYF
15	-	TRBV18	-	TRBJ2-7	TGTGCCAGCTCGCCCCGGGACTCGAGCGCCTACGAGCAGTACTTC	CASSPRDSSAYEQYF
14	-	TRBV5-6	-	TRBJ1-4	TGTGCCAGCAGCTTGTGGGGTATTAATGAAAAACTGTTTTTT	CASSLWGINEKLFF
14	-	TRBV13	TRBD1	TRBJ1-1	TGTGCCAGCAGCTTCGACAGGGGGCACACTGAAGCTTTCTTT	CASSFDRGHTEAFF